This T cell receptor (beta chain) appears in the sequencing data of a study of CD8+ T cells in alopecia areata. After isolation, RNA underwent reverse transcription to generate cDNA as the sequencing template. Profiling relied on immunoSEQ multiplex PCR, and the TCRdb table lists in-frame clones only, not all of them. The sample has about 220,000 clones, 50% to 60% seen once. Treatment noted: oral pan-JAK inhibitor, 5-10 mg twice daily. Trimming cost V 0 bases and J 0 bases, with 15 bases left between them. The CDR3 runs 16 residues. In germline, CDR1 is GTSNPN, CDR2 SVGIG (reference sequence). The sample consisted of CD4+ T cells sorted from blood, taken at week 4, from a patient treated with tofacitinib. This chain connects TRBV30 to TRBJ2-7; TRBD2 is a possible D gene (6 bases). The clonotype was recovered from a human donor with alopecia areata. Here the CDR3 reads CAWSVNSGFPSYEQYF. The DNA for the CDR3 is TGTGCCTGGAGTGTTAATAGCGGCTTCCCCTCCTACGAGCAGTACTTC.